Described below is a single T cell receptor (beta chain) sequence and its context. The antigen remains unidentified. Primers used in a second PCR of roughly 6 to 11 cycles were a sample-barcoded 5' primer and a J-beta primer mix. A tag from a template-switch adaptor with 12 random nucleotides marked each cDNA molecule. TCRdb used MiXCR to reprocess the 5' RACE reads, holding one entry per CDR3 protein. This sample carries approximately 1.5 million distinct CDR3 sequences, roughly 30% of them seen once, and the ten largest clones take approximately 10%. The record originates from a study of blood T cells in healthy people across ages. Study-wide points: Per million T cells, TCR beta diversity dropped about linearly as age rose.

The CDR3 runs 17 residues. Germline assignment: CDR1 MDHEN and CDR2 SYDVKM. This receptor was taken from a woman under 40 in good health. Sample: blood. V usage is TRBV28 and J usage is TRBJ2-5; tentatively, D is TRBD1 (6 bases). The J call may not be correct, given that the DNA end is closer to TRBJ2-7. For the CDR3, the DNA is TGTGCCAGCAGTCCTCCGGACAGCTCGTGGCTAGAATACGAGCAGTACTTC. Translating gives CASSPPDSSWLEYEQYF.